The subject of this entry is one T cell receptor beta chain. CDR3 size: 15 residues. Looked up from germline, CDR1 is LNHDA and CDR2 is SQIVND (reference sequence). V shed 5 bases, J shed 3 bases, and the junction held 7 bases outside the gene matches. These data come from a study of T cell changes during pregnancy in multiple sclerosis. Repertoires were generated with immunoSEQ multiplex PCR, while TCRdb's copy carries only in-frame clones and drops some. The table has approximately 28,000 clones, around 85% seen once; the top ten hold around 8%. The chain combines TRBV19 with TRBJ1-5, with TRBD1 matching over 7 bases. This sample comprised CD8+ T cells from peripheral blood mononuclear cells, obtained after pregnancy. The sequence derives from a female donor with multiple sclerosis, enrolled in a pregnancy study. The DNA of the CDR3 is TGTGCCAGTAGTTCCTGGACAGGCTCCAATCAGCCCCAGCATTTT. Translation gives CASSSWTGSNQPQHF.